This T cell receptor beta chain was captured in a study of T cells in Graves' hyperthyroidism and ophthalmopathy (dated by TCRdb to the late 2010s). Background on the whole study: Peripheral blood was sampled at the time of initial diagnosis, prior to any treatment. To identify TCR V-J signatures that set the groups apart, the researchers used a discovery cohort of 100 patients, made up of around 40 with Graves' ophthalmopathy and about 60 with stable Graves' hyperthyroidism. Prospective prediction of ophthalmopathy was tested in an independent validation cohort consisting of some 20 hyperthyroidism patients and approximately 16 patients who later progressed to ophthalmopathy. For training and testing, the 110 or so patients in the discovery cohort were randomly divided in a 7:3 ratio. In addition, the study compared T-cell repertoires in thyroid tissue and in blood from 6 or 7 Graves' hyperthyroidism patients. Following sampling, methimazole starting at 30 mg daily was given to hyperthyroidism patients, and high-dose intravenous methylprednisolone was given to ophthalmopathy patients. The paper reports TCR Vbeta CDR3 sequencing of 140 or so peripheral blood samples: around 41 ophthalmopathy, fewer than 80 hyperthyroidism and around 17 progressor patients.

Cut back by 6 bases and 0 bases, the V and J ends lie 9 bases apart. Its CDR3 holds 15 amino acids, cysteine through phenylalanine. The CDR3 DNA has 45 bases and is translated from base 1. Comments on this clonotype: There is no known antigen for this receptor. It may be a read error: a sequence one base away is much more abundant.

Amplification of TCR beta CDR3 regions was carried out from RNA transcripts. A first-round RT-PCR of the TCR CDR3 used the HTBI primer set with the Qiagen OneStep RT-PCR kit. Libraries were constructed in a second round of multiplex PCR, after which size selection and purification were carried out. Paired-end sequencing of the libraries was performed with 100 bp reads on an Illumina HiSeq2000. On the authors' methods: Raw data were processed with SOAPnuke, discarding reads with adapters, uncalled bases, mean Phred below 15, or no exact constant-primer or identifier match. COPE v1.2.5 was used to merge high-quality paired reads, and clonotypes were defined as unique nucleotide sequences. MiTCR v1.1 was used to align clonotypes to the IMGT TRBV, TRBD and TRBJ reference segments. The analysis included only V-J combinations with a frequency above 0.0001, which together covered 99% to 99.2% of the repertoires. The TCS score was defined as the ratio of F50 (clonal expansion) to E x V (chaos), calculated using BLOSUM62-based TCRdist between CDR3 peptides within each V-J. Welch's t-statistics and random forest reduced roughly 540 V-J features to around 14, which were used in a naive Bayes classifier (R e1071). The Morisita-Horn index was used to measure how similar the thyroid and blood repertoires were. TCRdb handled the public reads itself, with Q25 trimming in fastp and clone calling in MiXCR, and kept productive beta chains. When rows share a CDR3 protein, they turn into one entry using the most common DNA and genes. The V and J calls come from TCRdb's annotation, not from the publication. Here the sample has 600,000 to 700,000 distinct CDR3 sequences; about 15% occur a single time. Of the sample, about 4.5% is held by the ten largest clones.

Results and caveats for the whole study, not just this receptor: In cross-validation, a model built on a 13 V-J signature told ophthalmopathy apart from stable hyperthyroidism with 87.88% sensitivity and approximately 81% specificity, and in testing the same model reached 80%/75%. In validation, progression to ophthalmopathy was predicted by the model with nearly 71% sensitivity and roughly 76% specificity, a median of about 6 months before onset. Most expanded thyroid clonotypes (frequency above 0.001) were also detected in blood, suggesting blood repertoires may reflect thyroid immune responses. No statistical method was used to fix the sample size in advance, and group allocation was not hidden from the investigators.

In the ophthalmopathy patients, disease was moderately to severely active, with a Clinical Activity Score of 3 or more, a NOSPECS grade of 4 or more, and a duration of less than 3 months. Exclusion was applied to patients with uncontrolled infections, other autoimmune diseases, pregnancy or lactation. Diagnoses were established on the basis of clinical symptoms, serum thyroxine and TRAb, thyroid ultrasound, and orbital computed tomography. PBMCs were isolated from approximately 10 ml of fresh peripheral blood by Ficoll-Paque density gradient centrifugation. Trizol reagent was used to extract total RNA, and RNA quality was then checked on an Agilent 2100 Bioanalyzer.

The V and J segments used are TRBV12-3 or TRBV12-4 and TRBJ2-6, with the D gene not clear enough to name. Sequenced sample: blood. This sequence originates from a woman between 35 and 50 years old with Graves' ophthalmopathy. The DNA is as follows: TGTGCCAGCAGCGCTTGGGGCTCTGGGGCCAACGTCCTGACTTTC. Translated, it gives CASSAWGSGANVLTF.